The T cell receptor beta chain under discussion was sequenced for a study of control samples from healthy donors and cancer patients (dated by TCRdb to the early 2020s). From the germline V gene (reference sequence), CDR1 is LGHDT and CDR2 is YNNKEL. Counted from cysteine to phenylalanine, this CDR3 has 14 amino acids. Only the CDR3 region is kept as DNA, spanning 42 bases read in frame from base 1. V and J lose 0 bases and 3 bases, and a span of 8 bases separates them. Libraries were made using the immunoSEQ multiplex PCR assay. TCRdb provides this immuneACCESS table in a form limited to in-frame rearrangements. Some clones are lacking; in checked studies, under half of them reflect an unresolved V gene, and why the rest are absent is not known. In all, the sample holds more than 75,000 clones, and 79% of those were seen once. The leading ten clones occupy about 11% of the sample. A word on this clone: Which antigen it targets is not known. Base qualities are not at hand, and no much larger clone is one base apart.

The clonotype originates from a woman in her 30s in good health. Sequencing was performed on blood. Recombination connected TRBV3-1 (or the pseudogene TRBV3-2) to TRBJ1-1; no D gene is confidently identified. CDR3 protein: CASSQDPGYTEAFF. The bases are TGTGCCAGCAGCCAAGACCCCGGCTACACTGAAGCTTTCTTT.